This TCR beta chain was recorded in a study of chemoradiotherapy in HPV16-positive cancers (dated by TCRdb to 2021 to 2024). Regarding the research as a whole: Candidate HPV-specific T-cell clones and common TCR motifs were defined by functional T-cell assays performed on cells from a couple of HPV16-positive patients. The study asked whether T-cell immunity to the HPV oncoproteins E6 and E7 changes during chemoradiotherapy and whether this immunity affects survival. TCR repertoires from over 75 patients with HPV-related cancers were then used to track the candidate HPV-specific TCRs and motifs. Study-wide findings and limitations: Expansion of candidate HPV-specific clones and E7-related TCR motifs was observed in the tumor microenvironment during treatment, whereas no such expansion was observed for non-HPV-specific T cells. Only a couple of HPV16-positive patients were used to derive the functional definition of HPV-specific T cells, and the survival association was reported for HPV16-positive patients. In HPV16-positive patients, expansion of HPV-responsive T cells during chemoradiotherapy was associated with improved recurrence-free survival.

V loses 4 bases of germline sequence and J loses 0 bases, and the interval between the two ends is 13 bases. The CDR3 runs 15 amino acids, cysteine and phenylalanine included. Only the CDR3 part of the read is kept: 45 bases, read in frame from the first base. CDR1 is given as LNHDA and CDR2 as SQIVND, both from the germline V gene (reference sequence). Concerning this clone itself: What antigen it recognizes has not been identified. Base qualities are missing; no much larger clone stands one base away.

Library generation was performed with the immunoSEQ multiplex PCR assay. As stored in TCRdb, this immuneACCESS dataset retains in-frame rearrangements with V and J assigned. A fraction of the clones does not appear; measured against another copy, unresolved V genes explain less than half of the discrepancy, and the remainder lacks a known reason. The sample profile shows 40,000 or so clones; approximately 73% of them were found once. The ten top clones hold 4.5% to 5.5% of the sample. Repertoires were sampled repeatedly over the course of chemoradiotherapy so that clonal expansion in the tumor microenvironment could be followed.

The starting material was blood, obtained from a patient who underwent chemoradiotherapy. This sequence originates from a human donor with HPV-associated anogenital cancer. The rearranged chain carries TRBV19 and TRBJ2-7; the D gene is not confidently resolved. The CDR3 protein is CASSSRVKSSYEQYF. In nucleotide form, the sequence is TGTGCCAGTAGTAGCCGGGTTAAAAGCTCCTACGAGCAGTACTTC.